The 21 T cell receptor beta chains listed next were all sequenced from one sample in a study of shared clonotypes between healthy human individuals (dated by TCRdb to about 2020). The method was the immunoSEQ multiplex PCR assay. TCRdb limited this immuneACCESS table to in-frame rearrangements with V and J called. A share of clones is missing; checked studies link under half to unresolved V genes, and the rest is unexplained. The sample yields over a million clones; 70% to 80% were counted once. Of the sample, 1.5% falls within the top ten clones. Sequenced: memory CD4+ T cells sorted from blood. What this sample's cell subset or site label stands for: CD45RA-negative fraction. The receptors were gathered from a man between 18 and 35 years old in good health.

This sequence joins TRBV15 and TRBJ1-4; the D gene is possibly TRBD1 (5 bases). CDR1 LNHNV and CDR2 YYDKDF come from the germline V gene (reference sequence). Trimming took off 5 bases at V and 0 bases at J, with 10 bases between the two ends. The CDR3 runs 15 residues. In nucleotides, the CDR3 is TGTGCCACCAGCTGGGACGGCGCAACTAATGAAAAACTGTTTTTT. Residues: CATSWDGATNEKLFF.

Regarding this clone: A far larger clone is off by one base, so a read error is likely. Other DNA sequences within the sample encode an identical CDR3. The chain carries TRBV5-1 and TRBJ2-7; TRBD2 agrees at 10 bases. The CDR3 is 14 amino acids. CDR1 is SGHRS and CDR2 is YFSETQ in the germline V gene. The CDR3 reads CASSSSGGSYEQYF. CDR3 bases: TGCGCCAGCAGCTCTAGCGGGGGTTCCTACGAGCAATACTTC.

As DNA, the CDR3 is TGTGCCAGCAGCACTATCATGCTTAGCGGGAGAAATGAGCAGTTCTTC. Translation: CASSTIMLSGRNEQFF. This chain joins TRBV5-6 and TRBJ2-1; TRBD2 aligns across 9 bases. V was clipped by 4 bases and J by 7 bases; unmatched bases: 12. Germline CDR1 and CDR2: SGHDT and YYEEEE. This CDR3 is 16 amino acids long.

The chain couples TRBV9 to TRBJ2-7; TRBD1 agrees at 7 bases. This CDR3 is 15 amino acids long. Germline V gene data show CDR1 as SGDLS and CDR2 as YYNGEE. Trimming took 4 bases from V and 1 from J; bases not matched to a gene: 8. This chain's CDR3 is CASSHNLDRSYEQYF. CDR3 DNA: TGTGCCAGCAGCCATAACCTGGACAGGTCCTACGAGCAGTACTTC.

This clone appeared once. The CDR3 loop is CASSIRGRNNEKLFF. CDR3 nucleotide sequence: TGTGCCAGTAGTATAAGGGGCAGAAATAATGAAAAACTGTTTTTT. The rearrangement joins TRBV19 to TRBJ1-4; D is perhaps TRBD1 (5 bases). The V end was cut by 2 bases, the J end by 4 bases, with 11 bases between. The CDR3 is 15 amino acids. The germline V gene encodes CDR1 LNHDA and CDR2 SQIVND (reference sequence).

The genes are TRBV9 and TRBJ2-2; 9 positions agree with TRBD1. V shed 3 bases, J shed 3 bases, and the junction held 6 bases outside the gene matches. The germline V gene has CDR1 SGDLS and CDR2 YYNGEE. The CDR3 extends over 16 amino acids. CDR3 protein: CASSASGQGYTGELFF. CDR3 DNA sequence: TGTGCCAGCAGCGCCTCGGGACAGGGCTACACCGGGGAGCTGTTTTTT.

CDR3: CSVGGQSAIRGYTF. CDR3 sequence (DNA): TGCAGCGTGGGAGGGCAGAGTGCAATCCGAGGCTACACCTTC. The chain recombines TRBV29-1 with TRBJ1-2; D gene uncertain. Trimming took 6 bases from V and 8 from J, leaving 22 bases between them. This CDR3 has 14 amino acids. Germline CDR1 is SQVTM and CDR2 is ANQGSEA.

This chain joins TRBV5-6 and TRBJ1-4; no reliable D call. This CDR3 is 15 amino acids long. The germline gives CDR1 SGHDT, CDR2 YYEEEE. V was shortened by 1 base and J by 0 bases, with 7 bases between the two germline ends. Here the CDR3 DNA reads TGTGCCAGCAGCTTGATCCGGACAACTAATGAAAAACTGTTTTTT. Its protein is CASSLIRTTNEKLFF.

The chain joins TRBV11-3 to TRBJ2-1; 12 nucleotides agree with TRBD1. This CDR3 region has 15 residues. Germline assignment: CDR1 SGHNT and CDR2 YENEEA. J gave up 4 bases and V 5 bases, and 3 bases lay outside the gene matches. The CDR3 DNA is TGTGCCAGCAGCGCGGGACAGGGGGCATACAATGAGCAGTTCTTC. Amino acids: CASSAGQGAYNEQFF.

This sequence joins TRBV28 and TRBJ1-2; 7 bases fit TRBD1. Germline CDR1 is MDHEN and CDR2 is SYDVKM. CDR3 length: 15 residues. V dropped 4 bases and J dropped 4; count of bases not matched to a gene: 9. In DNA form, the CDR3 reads TGTGCCAGCAGTTCCCCTCGGGCAGGGGGCTATGGCTACACCTTC. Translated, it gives CASSSPRAGGYGYTF.

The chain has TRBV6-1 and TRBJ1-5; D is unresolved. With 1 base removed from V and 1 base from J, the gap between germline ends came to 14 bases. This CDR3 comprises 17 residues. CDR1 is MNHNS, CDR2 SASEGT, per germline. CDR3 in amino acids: CASSEGGGSISNQPQHF. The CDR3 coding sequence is TGTGCCAGCAGTGAAGGGGGAGGCTCAATAAGCAATCAGCCCCAGCATTTT.

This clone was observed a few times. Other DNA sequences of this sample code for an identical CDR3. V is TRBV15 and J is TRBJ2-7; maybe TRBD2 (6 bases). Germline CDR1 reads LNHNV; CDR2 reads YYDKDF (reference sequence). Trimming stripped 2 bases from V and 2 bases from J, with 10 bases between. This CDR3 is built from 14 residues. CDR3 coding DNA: TGTGCCACCAGCAGAAGGACGGGGGCCTACGAGCAGTACTTC. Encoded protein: CATSRRTGAYEQYF.

The CDR3 DNA follows: TGCGCCAGCAGCTTGGGGGGAACCACGATCTCCTACGAGCAGTACTTC. Translation gives CASSLGGTTISYEQYF. The J gene is TRBJ2-7, the V gene TRBV5-1; D not certain. Germline lookup yields CDR1 SGHRS and CDR2 YFSETQ. Trimming pared 0 bases from V and 0 bases from J, leaving 13 bases between. The CDR3 spans 16 residues.

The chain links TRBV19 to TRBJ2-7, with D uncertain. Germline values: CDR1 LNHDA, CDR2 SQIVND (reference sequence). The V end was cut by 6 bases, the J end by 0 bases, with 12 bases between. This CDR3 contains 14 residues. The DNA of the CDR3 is TGTGCCAGTAGAAAGAACCTCGGCTCCTACGAGCAGTACTTC. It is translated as CASRKNLGSYEQYF.

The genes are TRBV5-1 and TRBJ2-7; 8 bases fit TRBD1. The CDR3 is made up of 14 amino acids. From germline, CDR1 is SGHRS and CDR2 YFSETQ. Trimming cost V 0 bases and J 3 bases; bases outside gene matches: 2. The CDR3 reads CASSLDRGSYEQYF. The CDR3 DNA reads TGCGCCAGCAGCTTGGACAGGGGGAGCTACGAGCAGTACTTC.

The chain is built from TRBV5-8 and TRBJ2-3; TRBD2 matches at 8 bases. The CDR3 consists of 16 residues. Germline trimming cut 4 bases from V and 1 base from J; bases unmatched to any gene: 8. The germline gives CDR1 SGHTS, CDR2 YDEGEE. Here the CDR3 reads CASSTRRAGGTDTQYF. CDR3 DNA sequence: TGTGCCAGCAGCACACGGCGAGCGGGGGGCACAGATACGCAGTATTTT.

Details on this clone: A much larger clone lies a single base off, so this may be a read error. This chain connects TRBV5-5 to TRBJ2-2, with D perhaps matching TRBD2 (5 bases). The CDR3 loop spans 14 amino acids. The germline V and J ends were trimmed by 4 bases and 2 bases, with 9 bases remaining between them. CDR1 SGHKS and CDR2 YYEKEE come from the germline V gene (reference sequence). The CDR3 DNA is TGTGCCAGCAGCATAGGACTTAACACCGGGGAGCTGTTTTTT. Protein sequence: CASSIGLNTGELFF.

The CDR3, as DNA: TGTGCCAGCAGCGTACTAGCGGGAGCTCCCTACGAGCAGTACTTC. This gives the protein CASSVLAGAPYEQYF. This rearrangement joins TRBV11-2 to TRBJ2-5, with 11 bases lining up with TRBD2. The J call could be wrong; TRBJ2-7 is a better fit for the DNA end. In germline, CDR1 is SGHAT, CDR2 FQNNGV. The CDR3 is made up of 15 amino acids.

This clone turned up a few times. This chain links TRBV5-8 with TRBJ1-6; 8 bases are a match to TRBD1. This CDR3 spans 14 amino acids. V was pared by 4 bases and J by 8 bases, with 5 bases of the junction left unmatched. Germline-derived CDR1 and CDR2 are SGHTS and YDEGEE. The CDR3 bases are TGTGCCAGCAGCCGCAGGGGGCATGATTCACCCCTCCACTTT. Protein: CASSRRGHDSPLHF.

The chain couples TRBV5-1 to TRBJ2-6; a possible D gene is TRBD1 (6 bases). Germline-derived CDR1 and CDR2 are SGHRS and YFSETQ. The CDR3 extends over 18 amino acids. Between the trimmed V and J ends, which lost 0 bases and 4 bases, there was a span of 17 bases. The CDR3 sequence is CASSLEGQTGRGANVLTF. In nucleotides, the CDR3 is TGCGCCAGCAGCTTGGAAGGACAGACGGGACGGGGGGCCAACGTCCTGACTTTC.

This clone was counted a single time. CDR3 sequence reads: CASSPRGNSYNEQFF. CDR3 nucleotide sequence: TGTGCCAGCAGCCCACGGGGGAACTCCTACAATGAGCAGTTCTTC. The chain employs TRBV2 and TRBJ2-1; D is perhaps TRBD2 (6 bases). There are 15 residues in the CDR3. Trimming removed 6 bases at V and 0 bases at J, with 12 bases between. Germline-derived CDR1 and CDR2 are SNHLY and FYNNEI.